Presented here are 10 T cell receptor beta chains from one specimen sequenced in a study of T cell changes during pregnancy in multiple sclerosis. Some clones are missing from TCRdb's copy, which holds only in-frame ones; the method was immunoSEQ multiplex PCR. The repertoire holds about 55,000 clones, 90% seen once, with 0.45% to 0.65% in the top ten. The specimen comprised CD4+ T cells from peripheral blood mononuclear cells, sampled in the first trimester of pregnancy. All receptors derive from a female donor with multiple sclerosis, enrolled in a pregnancy study.

This clone occurred once. The J gene is TRBJ2-6, the V gene TRBV18; 10 bases are shared with TRBD1. The CDR3 has 16 amino acids. J was trimmed by 4 bases and V by 6 bases; bases with no gene match: 6. Per germline, CDR1 KGHSH and CDR2 LQKENI. The CDR3: CASSSDRGPGANVLTF. In DNA, the CDR3 is TGTGCCAGCTCGTCCGACAGGGGGCCAGGGGCCAACGTCCTGACTTTC.

The rearrangement links TRBV9 to TRBJ2-1; 9 bases match TRBD1. CDR1 is SGDLS, CDR2 YYNGEE, per germline. V trimming: 4 bases; J trimming: 6 bases; junction bases outside the gene matches: 8. This CDR3 spans 15 amino acids. The CDR3 DNA sequence: TGTGCCAGCAGCCCACCGGGACAGGGTTTCAATGAGCAGTTCTTC. Its protein product is CASSPPGQGFNEQFF.

The V and J genes are TRBV7-2 and TRBJ2-5, with a tentative D call TRBD1 (5 bases). Germline V gene sequence: CDR1 SGHTA, CDR2 FQGNSA. Trimming took off 2 bases at V and 0 bases at J, with 10 bases between the two ends. This CDR3 is built from 15 residues. CDR3: CASSLFSRDQETQYF. The DNA for the CDR3 is TGTGCCAGCAGCTTATTCTCCAGGGACCAAGAGACCCAGTACTTC.

The rearrangement joins TRBV9 to TRBJ2-3; tentatively, D is TRBD2 (6 bases). CDR1 is SGDLS and CDR2 is YYNGEE in the germline V gene. The CDR3 spans 15 residues. V was pared by 0 bases and J by 6 bases, with 14 bases between. The CDR3 DNA reads TGTGCCAGCAGCGTAGTAGGGATCGGGAGCGATACGCAGTATTTT. It yields the protein CASSVVGIGSDTQYF.

J is TRBJ2-7 and V is TRBV18; D gene ambiguous. The CDR3 runs 13 residues. Trimming pared 3 bases from V and 2 bases from J, leaving 8 bases between. Germline CDR1 reads KGHSH; CDR2 reads LQKENI. The CDR3 DNA reads as TGTGCCAGCTCACCCAGATTCACCTACGAGCAGTACTTC. Amino acids: CASSPRFTYEQYF.

The rearrangement uses TRBV29-1 and TRBJ1-3, with D tentatively TRBD1 (6 bases). Trimming took 6 bases from V and 0 from J, leaving 12 bases between them. Germline V lookup: CDR1 SQVTM, CDR2 ANQGSEA. The CDR3 has 14 residues. CDR3: CSVGSRGSGNTIYF. CDR3 DNA: TGCAGCGTCGGTTCCAGGGGCTCTGGAAACACCATATATTTT.

This clone was seen only once. The rearrangement joins TRBV5-6 to TRBJ1-5; 8 positions agree with TRBD1. This CDR3 spans 15 amino acids. Germline V gene lookup returns CDR1 SGHDT and CDR2 YYEEEE. Trimming at V came to 5 bases and at J to 5 bases, leaving 9 bases not matched to a gene. The CDR3 nucleotides are TGTGCCAGCAGTCGACAGGGGCGGAGGGATCAGCCCCAGCATTTT. Translation: CASSRQGRRDQPQHF.

The chain links TRBV5-6 to TRBJ2-1; D not resolved. Germline CDR1 is SGHDT and CDR2 is YYEEEE. The V gene lost 6 bases and the J gene lost 5 bases, with 18 bases spanning the gap. The CDR3 extends over 15 amino acids. The CDR3 sequence is CASTSRGVANNEQFF. The CDR3 DNA sequence: TGTGCCAGCACCTCGCGAGGAGTCGCTAACAATGAGCAGTTCTTC.

The chain joins TRBV28 to TRBJ1-5; no definite D call. The CDR3 is 14 residues long. Between the trimmed V and J ends, which lost 2 bases and 9 bases, there was a span of 14 bases. CDR1 is MDHEN and CDR2 is SYDVKM in the germline V gene. The CDR3 spells CASSLELRSLPQHF. Here the CDR3 DNA reads TGTGCCAGCAGTTTAGAACTGCGATCATTGCCCCAGCATTTT.

V gene TRBV28 combines with J gene TRBJ1-1; D may be TRBD1 (5 bases). Germline V gives CDR1 MDHEN, CDR2 SYDVKM. The CDR3 has 15 amino acids. V was clipped by 4 bases and J by 0 bases, with 12 bases between them. This CDR3 reads CASSSDRQMNTEAFF. Here the CDR3 DNA reads TGTGCCAGCAGTTCCGACAGACAGATGAACACTGAAGCTTTCTTT. The full variable domain, in which reference TRBV28 and TRBJ1-1 provide the parts outside the CDR3, is DVKVTQSSRYLVKRTGEKVFLECVQDMDHENMFWYRQDPGLGLRLIYFSYDVKMKEKGDIPEGYSVSREKKERFSLILESASTNQTSMYLCASSSDRQMNTEAFFGQGTRLTVV.